This is a list of T cell receptor beta chains from one sample in a study of cytomegalovirus exposure and HLA in healthy donors. The table came from immunoSEQ multiplex PCR; TCRdb's copy has only in-frame clones and leaves some out. The sample carries some 130,000 clones, around four fifths recorded once. Sequenced: PBMCs. These receptors were obtained from a man aged 30 to 39 in good health and CMV-seropositive. Both conserved end residues are part of each CDR3. The order of the fields is CDR3 protein, V gene, J gene, CDR3 length, clone size. Only part of the rows carry a size: once, few, many, or a class if the clone is expanded.

CASSQDWTGPSALHF	TRBV4-3	TRBJ1-6	15	NA
CASSSANSATYEQYF	TRBV27	TRBJ2-7	15	NA
CSVVGGYGSTEAFF	TRBV29-1	TRBJ1-1	14	NA
CASTQTSGPDNEQFF	TRBV6-6	TRBJ2-1	15	NA
CASSAWTGRDGYTF	TRBV7-2	TRBJ1-2	14	NA
CSVETGAYEQYF	TRBV29-1	TRBJ2-7	12	NA
CASSPGRGPSYEQYF	TRBV18	TRBJ2-7	15	once
CAWDRDNYEQYF	TRBV30	TRBJ2-7	12	NA
CAWSFTRDEQYF	TRBV30	TRBJ2-7	12	NA
CSVGGGQGQETQYF	TRBV29-1	TRBJ2-5	14	NA
CASSLYPTGLDTEAFF	TRBV5-4	TRBJ1-1	16	NA
CASSQGGNLRETQYF	TRBV7-2	TRBJ2-5	15	NA
CAWSPRGRAPWEQYF	TRBV30	TRBJ2-7	15	once
CASSPGTSGNWFEQFF	TRBV6-6	TRBJ2-1	16	NA
CASSLGTGEPQHF	TRBV5-1	TRBJ1-5	13	NA
CASSYRQDGYTF	TRBV6-6	TRBJ1-2	12	once
CASNRGYQETQYF	TRBV5-1	TRBJ2-5	13	NA